This TCR beta chain appears in the sequencing data of a study of T cell repertoires in cytomegalovirus infection. Study information: CMV infection plus the matching HLA type was flagged by public TCR beta signatures.

TCRdb passed the reads through MiXCR, listing each CDR3 protein once. This sample yields more than 400,000 distinct CDR3 sequences, of which more than 20% are seen a single time; roughly 13% belongs to the top ten. Study observations and caveats: CMV-specific HLA-C-restricted TCR beta clonotypes dominated the ex vivo response. Of the TCR beta families, the public ones yielded a cumulative frequency that identified carriers of CMV plus the relevant HLA.

For this clonotype: The target antigen is unknown.

Source material: PBMCs. The receptor was isolated from a human donor in good health (CMV status not recorded). Some clones in this sample may be carry-over from other donors' samples.

CDR3 residues: CATNLNRGTQYF. The CDR3 DNA reads TGTGCCACCAACCTTAATCGGGGTACGCAGTATTTT. The chain links TRBV28 to TRBJ2-3, with D perhaps TRBD2 (5 bases). CDR1 and CDR2 (germline): MDHEN, SYDVKM. The CDR3 length is 12 residues. Trimming cost V 10 bases and J 8 bases, with 16 bases left between them.